This entry concerns a single T cell receptor (beta chain). What it recognizes is unknown. Germline lookup yields CDR1 GTSNPN and CDR2 SVGIG (reference sequence). The CDR3 runs 13 residues. V lost 4 bases, J lost 1 base, and 5 bases lay in between. Since all of the isolated RNA was reverse transcribed, expressed TCRB transcripts were what got sequenced. The data were produced by immunoSEQ multiplex PCR, yet TCRdb's version contains in-frame clones alone and is incomplete. The data contain 300,000 to 400,000 clones, around 9.7% of them seen just once; the ten biggest clones take up approximately 1%. The data stem from a study of beta chain features in type 1 diabetes. General study findings and limits: Shortening of TCRB CDR3s, moderate but significant, appeared in all four CD4+ subsets of Type 1 diabetes patients. There was a possibility that cDNA sequencing over-represented cells with high TCR expression. The VDJ junctions of type 1 diabetes patients carried fewer insertions and more deletions.

Donors contributed one heparinised blood draw apiece, averaging approximately 120 mL. Sorting based on CD45RO/CCR7/CD25/CD127/CD95/CD27 separated CD4+ naive, central memory, regulatory and stem cell-like memory cells. The chain joins TRBV30 to TRBJ1-6; no definite D call. This TCR came from a man aged 25-40 years with type 1 diabetes. Sequenced material: central memory CD4+ T cells from blood. CDR3 nucleotide sequence: TGTGCCTGGACGAGGTCCTATAATTCACCCCTCCACTTT. It specifies CAWTRSYNSPLHF.